The following is a T cell receptor (beta chain) sequence with its context. The data stem from a study of technical replicates of blood from several donors. V was pared by 7 bases and J by 5 bases, with 21 bases between. The CDR3 covers 15 residues. Germline-derived CDR1 and CDR2 are MDHEN and SYDVKM. Assay used: immunoSEQ multiplex PCR; TCRdb lists only in-frame clones, some missing. The top ten clones hold about 0.37% of a sample with 75,000 or so clones, 85% to 95% of them seen once. This chain connects TRBV28 to TRBJ2-7; TRBD1 is a possible D gene (7 bases). The sequenced sample consisted of T cells isolated from PBMCs. The receptor comes from a human donor in good health. Here the CDR3 reads CASKTQGGGIDEQYF. CDR3 nucleotide sequence: TGTGCCAGCAAAACCCAAGGAGGGGGCATCGACGAGCAGTACTTC.